Presented here are 31 T cell receptor beta chains from one specimen sequenced in a study of identical twins. TCRdb redid the calling of the 5' RACE reads with MiXCR, one entry per CDR3 protein. The repertoire holds roughly 700,000 distinct CDR3 sequences, with 8.6% as singletons. The sample also formed part of further work on yellow fever vaccine responses in identical twins.

What was sequenced was PBMCs. The receptors originated from a young woman in good health.

This clonotype was seen only a few times. The chain carries TRBV20-1 and TRBJ1-4; weak D call: TRBD1 (6 bases). Germline values: CDR1 DFQATT, CDR2 SNEGSKA (reference sequence). V dropped 5 bases and J dropped 5 bases, with 15 bases sitting between them. This CDR3 region has 14 residues. The CDR3 loop is CSAGGGTSNEKLFF. In DNA form, the CDR3 reads TGCAGTGCTGGAGGGGGGACCTCGAATGAAAAACTGTTTTTT.

This clonotype has a handful of counts. The chain is built from TRBV7-9 and TRBJ2-7, with a tentative D call TRBD1 (6 bases). Germline CDR1 is SEHNR and CDR2 is FQNEAQ (reference sequence). Trimming cost V 5 bases and J 6 bases, with 8 bases left between them. This CDR3 comprises 11 residues. CDR3 region: CASSTGIEQYF. CDR3 nucleotide sequence: TGTGCCAGCAGCACAGGGATCGAGCAGTACTTC.

In this sample, this clonotype turned up many times. The chain recombines TRBV12-3 or TRBV12-4 with TRBJ2-2; TRBD1 agrees at 7 bases. This CDR3 comprises 14 residues. Germline trimming cut 8 bases from V and 5 bases from J; bases unmatched to any gene: 8. CDR3 in amino acids: CASSWTGSTGELFF. The CDR3 DNA sequence: TGTGCCAGCTCCTGGACAGGAAGTACCGGGGAGCTGTTTTTT.

J is TRBJ2-7 and V is TRBV7-9; 9 bases fit TRBD1. CDR1 and CDR2 from the germline V gene are SEHNR and FQNEAQ (reference sequence). V gave up 5 bases and J gave up 2 bases; unmatched junction bases: 7. The CDR3 length is 15 residues. The CDR3 nucleotides are TGTGCCAGCAGCAGCGGGACAGGGACCGCCTACGAGCAGTACTTC. Translating it yields CASSSGTGTAYEQYF.

The rearrangement joins TRBV12-3 or TRBV12-4 to TRBJ2-5, with D possibly TRBD1 on 7 matching bases. The germline V and J ends were trimmed by 6 bases and 1 base, with 30 bases remaining between them. This CDR3 contains 20 residues. The CDR3 region is CASSQRGRRDSPSLQETQYF. The CDR3 DNA is TGTGCCAGCAGCCAACGGGGGCGAAGGGACAGCCCTTCGCTCCAAGAGACCCAGTACTTC.

CDR3 nucleotides: TGTGCCATCAGCTCGTCCGGGGTTGACGAGCAGTACTTC. It encodes CAISSSGVDEQYF. The rearrangement uses TRBV10-3 and TRBJ2-7; possibly TRBD2 for D (5 bases). The germline V and J ends were trimmed by 6 bases and 5 bases, with 14 bases remaining between them. There are 13 residues in the CDR3. CDR1 ENHRY and CDR2 SYGVKD come from the germline V gene.

Only a few counts were recorded for this clonotype. This chain uses TRBV10-3 with TRBJ2-3; unclear D gene. V lost 7 bases and J 0 bases, leaving 8 bases between the germline ends. The CDR3 consists of 13 residues. Germline CDR1 reads ENHRY; CDR2 reads SYGVKD. CDR3 sequence: CAIKDASTDTQYF. The CDR3 DNA reads TGTGCCATCAAAGACGCTAGCACAGATACGCAGTATTTT.

Ten or more counts support this clonotype. The chain combines TRBV20-1 with TRBJ1-6, with 7 positions matching TRBD1. The CDR3 is made up of 13 amino acids. The V gene's germline CDR1 is DFQATT and CDR2 SNEGSKA (reference sequence). V dropped 7 bases and J dropped 14; count of bases not matched to a gene: 14. The CDR3 is CSVRKGAAPSLHF. In nucleotides, the CDR3 is TGCAGTGTTCGAAAGGGGGCGGCCCCCTCCCTCCACTTT.

The chain has TRBV10-1 and TRBJ2-1, with 10 bases lining up with TRBD2. J lost 6 bases, V lost 3 bases, and 11 bases had no gene match. There are 17 residues in the CDR3. The germline gives CDR1 WNHNN, CDR2 SYGVQD (reference sequence). This chain's CDR3 is CASSDPSLAGASNEQFF. CDR3 bases: TGCGCCAGCAGTGACCCATCTCTAGCGGGAGCTTCCAATGAGCAGTTCTTC.

This clonotype was recorded a few times. The chain links TRBV29-1 to TRBJ2-3, with 7 bases aligning to TRBD2. V was clipped by 0 bases and J by 4 bases; unmatched bases: 10. The germline V gene has CDR1 SQVTM and CDR2 ANQGSEA. The CDR3 has 16 residues. The CDR3 nucleotides read TGCAGCGTTGAAGAGGGGGGGTCCATTTTCGCAGATACGCAGTATTTT. It yields the protein CSVEEGGSIFADTQYF.

This clonotype has only a few counts. V gene TRBV12-3 or TRBV12-4 combines with J gene TRBJ2-3; D remains ambiguous. The CDR3 covers 14 residues. V shed 3 bases and J shed 3 bases, with 10 bases lying between them. CDR3 amino acids: CASSFIVATDTQYF. The CDR3 DNA follows: TGTGCCAGCAGTTTTATAGTGGCGACAGATACGCAGTATTTT.

This clonotype was seen a few times. The chain joins TRBV3-1 to TRBJ2-5; TRBD2 matches at 11 bases. V was pared by 2 bases and J by 5 bases, with 7 bases of the junction left unmatched. There are 16 residues in the CDR3. Germline CDR1 LGHDT, CDR2 YNNKEL (reference sequence). CDR3 region: CASSQLAGGDWETQYF. As DNA, the CDR3 is TGTGCCAGCAGCCAACTAGCGGGAGGAGATTGGGAGACCCAGTACTTC.

The rearrangement uses TRBV20-1 and TRBJ2-7; a possible D gene is TRBD1 (6 bases). The germline V and J ends were trimmed by 3 bases and 1 base, with 10 bases remaining between them. Germline CDR1 reads DFQATT; CDR2 reads SNEGSKA (reference sequence). The CDR3 covers 13 residues. The CDR3 coding sequence is TGCAGTGCTAGTTTCAGGGGATCCTACGAGCAGTACTTC. It specifies CSASFRGSYEQYF.

This clonotype was counted between two and nine times. The gene calls are TRBV24-1 and TRBJ2-6; D is ambiguous. The CDR3 covers 17 residues. V lost 5 bases and J 1 base, leaving 14 bases between the germline ends. Looked up from germline, CDR1 is KGHDR and CDR2 is SFDVKD. CDR3 sequence reads: CATSAPGRDSGANVLTF. Here the CDR3 DNA reads TGTGCCACCAGTGCCCCGGGTCGAGATTCTGGGGCCAACGTCCTGACTTTC.

The chain uses TRBV29-1 and TRBJ1-1; D is perhaps TRBD1 (5 bases). Trimming shortened V by 4 bases and J by 2 bases, and 20 bases separated the two germline ends. The CDR3 contains 16 residues. CDR1 SQVTM and CDR2 ANQGSEA come from the germline V gene. CDR3: CSVGNIPGGFNTEAFF. CDR3 nucleotide sequence: TGCAGCGTTGGGAACATCCCGGGGGGGTTCAACACTGAAGCTTTCTTT. The full variable domain, rest sourced from reference TRBV29-1 and TRBJ1-1, is SAVISQKPSRDICQRGTSLTIQCQVDSQVTMMFWYRQQPGQSLTLIATANQGSEATYESGFVIDKFPISRPNLTFSTLTVSNMSPEDSSIYLCSVGNIPGGFNTEAFFGQGTRLTVV.

In its sample, this clonotype was seen once. The V call is TRBV10-3, the J call TRBJ1-1; D may be TRBD1 (6 bases). Trimming removed 6 bases from V and 1 base from J, with 12 bases in between. The germline V gene has CDR1 ENHRY and CDR2 SYGVKD. The CDR3 has 14 amino acids. The CDR3 sequence is CAIRGGQTNTEAFF. The CDR3 DNA is TGTGCCATCAGGGGTGGACAGACGAACACTGAAGCTTTCTTT.

This clonotype was detected a few times. The J gene is TRBJ2-1, the V gene TRBV20-1; 11 nucleotides agree with TRBD2. The V and J ends lost 5 bases and 6 bases, in that order; junction bases with no gene match: 6. The CDR3 consists of 14 residues. Germline lookup yields CDR1 DFQATT and CDR2 SNEGSKA (reference sequence). The DNA of the CDR3 is TGCAGTGCTGATCTAGCGGGGGGACTCAATGAGCAGTTCTTC. Its translation: CSADLAGGLNEQFF.

At least ten counts were recorded for this clonotype. The chain employs TRBV20-1 and TRBJ2-7; possible D gene TRBD2, 6 bases. Germline V lookup: CDR1 DFQATT, CDR2 SNEGSKA (reference sequence). This CDR3 is built from 18 residues. The V and J ends lost 0 bases and 0 bases respectively, with 21 bases between them. The DNA for the CDR3 is TGCAGTGCTAGAGACGGGACTCCTCACATTTTTAGCTCCTACGAGCAGTACTTC. It yields the protein CSARDGTPHIFSSYEQYF.

This chain connects TRBV7-9 to TRBJ2-2; 8 bases are shared with TRBD2. CDR3 length equals 16 residues. Germline values: CDR1 SEHNR, CDR2 FQNEAQ (reference sequence). Trimming removed 5 bases from V and 3 bases from J; junction bases left unmatched: 8. The CDR3 DNA is TGTGCCAGCAGCCCTCTGACTAGCGAGGACACCGGGGAGCTGTTTTTT. This gives the protein CASSPLTSEDTGELFF.

V is TRBV19 and J is TRBJ2-4, with D tentatively TRBD1 (5 bases). The V end was cut by 1 base, the J end by 5 bases, with 12 bases between. Per the germline V gene, CDR1 is LNHDA and CDR2 is SQIVND (reference sequence). The CDR3 covers 15 residues. The CDR3 loop is CASSIASGLQNIQYF. The DNA of the CDR3 is TGTGCCAGTAGTATAGCATCAGGGCTACAAAACATTCAGTACTTC.

This sequence joins TRBV28 and TRBJ2-5; D is perhaps TRBD2 (6 bases). V was cut by 2 bases and J by 2 bases, with 12 bases left in between. This CDR3 comprises 15 residues. Germline assignment: CDR1 MDHEN and CDR2 SYDVKM. The CDR3 sequence: CASSLGSSAQETQYF. As DNA, the CDR3 is TGTGCCAGCAGTTTAGGCTCTAGCGCACAAGAGACCCAGTACTTC.

This clonotype was seen repeatedly, ten times or more. CDR3 loop: CASSLASEGDTGELFF. In DNA form, the CDR3 reads TGTGCCAGCAGCTTAGCCTCCGAGGGGGACACCGGGGAGCTGTTTTTT. V usage is TRBV7-2 and J usage is TRBJ2-2, with D tentatively TRBD1 (6 bases). Germline V lookup: CDR1 SGHTA, CDR2 FQGNSA. V was trimmed by 0 bases and J by 3 bases, leaving 11 bases between them. The CDR3 loop spans 16 amino acids.

This clonotype was counted ten times or more. This chain links TRBV7-8 with TRBJ1-1; D gene unclear. The V gene lost 1 base and the J gene lost 10 bases, with 16 bases spanning the gap. Per germline, CDR1 SGHVS and CDR2 FQNEAQ. The CDR3 has 14 amino acids. Here the CDR3 DNA reads TGTGCCAGCAGCTTAGTCTCATATGGGGTGGGAGCTTTCTTT. Translated, it gives CASSLVSYGVGAFF.

The V gene is TRBV6-4, the J gene TRBJ2-4, with TRBD1 as a possible D gene (6 bases). CDR1 MRHNA and CDR2 SNTAGT come from the germline V gene. Trimming took 0 bases from V and 1 from J, leaving 13 bases between them. The CDR3 is 17 residues long. The DNA for the CDR3 is TGTGCCAGCAGTGACTCGAAACAGGGATGGGCCAAAAACATTCAGTACTTC. Its translation is CASSDSKQGWAKNIQYF.

The chain uses TRBV9 and TRBJ2-3, with D possibly called TRBD1 or TRBD2 (5 bases each). This CDR3 has 14 amino acids. Germline CDR1 reads SGDLS; CDR2 reads YYNGEE. Trimming took 0 bases from V and 5 from J, leaving 10 bases between them. CDR3 loop: CASSVGGPGDTQYF. The DNA of the CDR3 is TGTGCCAGCAGCGTAGGGGGACCCGGAGATACGCAGTATTTT.

In its sample, this clonotype was seen many times. CDR3 coding DNA: TGTGCCAGCAGCGAACCGGGACTAGCGGAGATCTACAATGAGCAGTTCTTC. Protein sequence: CASSEPGLAEIYNEQFF. The V and J genes are TRBV7-2 and TRBJ2-1; 11 nucleotides match TRBD2. The J segment lost 3 bases and the V segment lost 5 bases, leaving 9 bases of the junction unmatched. This CDR3 spans 17 amino acids. Germline V gene sequence: CDR1 SGHTA, CDR2 FQGNSA.

The rearrangement links TRBV20-1 to TRBJ2-1; D remains unclear. Germline V CDR1 and CDR2: DFQATT, SNEGSKA (reference sequence). The CDR3 runs to 14 residues. Trimming left V 5 bases short and J 5 bases short, with 16 bases between. Written as DNA, the CDR3 is TGCAGTGCTCCAGGCAAGAGCGTGGACAATGAGCAGTTCTTC. Its protein product is CSAPGKSVDNEQFF.

CDR3 amino acids: CATSENAATRRLASSETQYF. The CDR3 DNA sequence: TGTGCCACCAGTGAGAACGCAGCCACCCGGCGACTAGCCTCATCGGAGACCCAGTACTTC. This chain connects TRBV24-1 to TRBJ2-5; 7 bases align to TRBD2. This CDR3 contains 20 residues. Germline V gene lookup returns CDR1 KGHDR and CDR2 SFDVKD. V was clipped by 4 bases and J by 5 bases; unmatched bases: 24.

This clonotype was seen repeatedly, ten times or more. The chain uses TRBV24-1 and TRBJ2-1; 9 bases align to TRBD1. This CDR3 comprises 16 residues. V lost 0 bases, J lost 9 bases, and 8 bases stayed unmatched. Germline loops: CDR1 KGHDR, CDR2 SFDVKD. CDR3 in DNA: TGTGCCACCAGTGATTTGACGGGACAGGGTATAAGTGAGCAGTTCTTC. Translated, it gives CATSDLTGQGISEQFF.

This clonotype was seen only a few times. This chain uses TRBV7-8 with TRBJ2-7; 14 nucleotides line up with TRBD2. The CDR3 extends over 16 amino acids. Germline CDR1 is SGHVS and CDR2 is FQNEAQ. After removal of 5 bases from V and 3 bases from J, the junction contained 6 bases not matched to a gene. In DNA form, the CDR3 reads TGTGCCAGCAGCGCCTGGACTAGCGGGAGGATCTACGAGCAGTACTTC. This sequence encodes CASSAWTSGRIYEQYF.

This clonotype was seen a handful of times. The rearrangement uses TRBV7-9 and TRBJ2-7, with D uncertain. V was shortened by 5 bases and J by 3 bases, with 14 bases between the two germline ends. Looked up from germline, CDR1 is SEHNR and CDR2 is FQNEAQ (reference sequence). This CDR3 has 14 amino acids. The DNA for the CDR3 is TGTGCCAGCAGCCTACCAGGCGGCTACTACGAGCAGTACTTC. This codes for CASSLPGGYYEQYF.